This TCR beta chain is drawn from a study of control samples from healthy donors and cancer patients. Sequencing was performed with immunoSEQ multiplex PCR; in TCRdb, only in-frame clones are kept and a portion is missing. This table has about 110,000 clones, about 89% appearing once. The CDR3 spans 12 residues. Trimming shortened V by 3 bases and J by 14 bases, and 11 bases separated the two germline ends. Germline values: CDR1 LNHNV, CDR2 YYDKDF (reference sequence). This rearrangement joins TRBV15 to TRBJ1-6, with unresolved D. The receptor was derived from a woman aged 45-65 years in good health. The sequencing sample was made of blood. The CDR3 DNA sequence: TGTGCCACCAGCAGTGTAGCCGGAACCCTCCACTTT. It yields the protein CATSSVAGTLHF.